What follows is one T cell receptor beta chain and its context. The antigen is not known. A much larger clone sits a single nucleotide away, making a read error possible. The source of the sample is a study of T cell repertoires in cytomegalovirus infection. Turning to the study itself: Matching HLA type, along with CMV infection, was indicated by public TCR beta signatures. General study findings and limits: The study identified carriers of CMV plus the relevant HLA from cumulative public TCR beta family frequency.

TCRdb ran MiXCR on the reads and lists one entry per CDR3 protein. In the table there are 250,000 or so distinct CDR3 sequences, about 12% of which are singletons. The CDR3 sequence is 12 residues long. Germline V gene sequence: CDR1 LNHDA, CDR2 SQIVND (reference sequence). This receptor was identified in a human donor in good health (CMV status not recorded). Some clones in this sample may be carry-over from other donors' samples. Sequenced: PBMCs. The chain employs TRBV19 and TRBJ1-5, with D possibly TRBD1 on 6 matching bases. CDR3 nucleotide sequence: TGTGCCAGTACGGGGGCGAGTCAGGCCCAGCATTTT. It specifies CASTGASQAQHF.